Below, 5 T cell receptor beta chains from the same sample are listed, as sequenced in a study of CD8 T cells in Susac syndrome. Random hexamers were used to reverse transcribe an amount of roughly 0.5 to 1 ug RNA. TCRdb re-called the immunoSEQ multiplex PCR reads with MiXCR, one entry per CDR3 protein. The sample contains roughly 150,000 distinct CDR3 sequences, around 95% of which appear only once. The specimen was CD8+ T cells from PBMCs. Every receptor here comes from a human donor with multiple sclerosis.

This clonotype was counted a few times. The CDR3 bases are TGCGCCAGCAGCCAAGAGGGACTACAAGAGACCCAGTACTTC. As protein: CASSQEGLQETQYF. This chain uses TRBV4-1 with TRBJ2-5; 7 bases fit TRBD2. V was clipped by 0 bases and J by 2 bases; unmatched bases: 0. There are 14 residues in the CDR3. Germline loops: CDR1 MGHRA, CDR2 YSYEKL.

The rearrangement uses TRBV9 and TRBJ2-2; D possibly matches TRBD1 or TRBD2 (5 bases each). V lost 2 bases and J lost 10, with 15 bases in between. Germline V lookup: CDR1 SGDLS, CDR2 YYNGEE. The CDR3 sequence is 14 residues long. This CDR3 reads CASSVGTSGEELFF. The CDR3 nucleotides are TGTGCCAGCAGCGTCGGGACGAGTGGGGAGGAGCTGTTTTTT. The complete variable domain, with remaining parts taken from reference TRBV9 and TRBJ2-2, reads DSGVTQTPKHLITATGQRVTLRCSPRSGDLSVYWYQQSLDQGLQFLIQYYNGEERAKGNILERFSAQQFPDLHSELNLSSLELGDSALYFCASSVGTSGEELFFGEGSRLTVL.

This rearrangement joins TRBV20-1 to TRBJ1-1, with D perhaps matching TRBD1 (5 bases). Germline lookup yields CDR1 DFQATT and CDR2 SNEGSKA (reference sequence). V was pared by 5 bases and J by 1 base, with 8 bases between. This CDR3 has 12 residues. CDR3 protein: CSAWGTNTEAFF. The CDR3 region has the DNA TGCAGTGCTTGGGGGACGAACACTGAAGCTTTCTTT.

This chain uses TRBV24-1 with TRBJ2-3; D may be TRBD2 (5 bases). V shed 9 bases and J shed 0 bases, with 12 bases lying between them. Germline V gene sequence: CDR1 KGHDR, CDR2 SFDVKD. The length of the CDR3 is 14 residues. CDR3 sequence: CATSGSGSTDTQYF. CDR3 nucleotides: TGTGCCACCTCCGGATCGGGGAGCACAGATACGCAGTATTTT.

The V gene is TRBV20-1, the J gene TRBJ2-6; 12 bases fit TRBD1. Germline CDR1 is DFQATT and CDR2 is SNEGSKA (reference sequence). This CDR3 has 15 amino acids. The V and J ends lost 8 bases and 3 bases, in that order; junction bases with no gene match: 5. The CDR3: CSRGQGASGANVLTF. The CDR3 nucleotides are TGCAGTAGGGGACAGGGGGCGAGTGGGGCCAACGTCCTGACTTTC.